A single sample is the source of the 9 T cell receptor beta chains below, sequenced in a study of T cell repertoires in cytomegalovirus infection. From the reads, TCRdb called clonotypes with MiXCR, one entry per CDR3 protein. The table lists about 600,000 distinct CDR3 sequences, 20% to 25% of them singletons. Sequencing was carried out using CD8+ T cells from PBMCs. Receptor source: a human donor in good health (CMV status not recorded). Some clones in this sample may be carry-over from other donors' samples.

The chain is built from TRBV20-1 and TRBJ1-6, with 7 bases lining up with TRBD1. CDR1 and CDR2 from the germline V gene are DFQATT and SNEGSKA (reference sequence). This CDR3 spans 18 amino acids. Germline trimming cut 0 bases from V and 0 bases from J; bases unmatched to any gene: 8. The CDR3 DNA reads TGCAGTGCTAGAGATCTAGGCAGGGGGAGCTCCTATAATTCACCCCTCCACTTT. It specifies CSARDLGRGSSYNSPLHF.

This clonotype was recorded at least ten times. V and J are TRBV7-8 and TRBJ2-3; TRBD1 is a possible D gene (5 bases). From germline, CDR1 is SGHVS and CDR2 FQNEAQ. Trimming left V 1 base short and J 6 bases short, with 11 bases between. This CDR3 comprises 14 residues. The CDR3 DNA reads as TGTGCCAGCAGCTTAGTAATGGGGCAGGATACGCAGTATTTT. As protein: CASSLVMGQDTQYF.

In this sample, this clonotype turned up many times. The gene calls are TRBV7-2 and TRBJ2-2, with D tentatively TRBD2 (6 bases). Germline CDR1 reads SGHTA; CDR2 reads FQGNSA. V lost 3 bases to trimming and J lost 4 bases, with 9 bases between them. This CDR3 has 14 residues. The CDR3 DNA is TGTGCCAGCAGCTTTAGCGGAGGCACCGGGGAGCTGTTTTTT. Translation: CASSFSGGTGELFF. The full variable domain, completed using reference TRBV7-2 and TRBJ2-2, is GAGVSQSPSNKVTEKGKDVELRCDPISGHTALYWYRQSLGQGLEFLIYFQGNSAPDKSGLPSDRFSAERTGGSVSTLTIQRTQQEDSAVYLCASSFSGGTGELFFGEGSRLTVL.

As DNA, the CDR3 is TGCGCCAGCAGCTCCGGGACTAGCGGGGGCCCAGCCAAAAACATTCAGTACTTC. As protein: CASSSGTSGGPAKNIQYF. This chain joins TRBV5-1 and TRBJ2-4; 14 bases align to TRBD2. With 3 bases clipped from V and 0 bases from J, the junction kept 5 bases outside the gene matches. Germline V gene lookup returns CDR1 SGHRS and CDR2 YFSETQ. The CDR3 runs 18 residues.

This clonotype was recorded at least ten times. V gene TRBV7-8 combines with J gene TRBJ2-1, with TRBD1 matching 7 bases. Trimming removed 0 bases from V and 5 bases from J; junction bases left unmatched: 10. CDR3 length: 17 residues. Germline V lookup: CDR1 SGHVS, CDR2 FQNEAQ. CDR3 amino acids: CASSLAHAGGSNNEQFF. The CDR3, as DNA: TGTGCCAGCAGCTTAGCCCATGCAGGGGGTAGCAACAATGAGCAGTTCTTC.

The chain combines TRBV15 with TRBJ2-3; unclear D gene. Germline-derived CDR1 and CDR2 are LNHNV and YYDKDF (reference sequence). This CDR3 contains 19 residues. Trimming removed 1 base at V and 6 bases at J, with 26 bases between. CDR3 region: CATSRASWTAPPTDDTQYF. CDR3 DNA sequence: TGTGCCACCAGCAGAGCTTCTTGGACGGCCCCCCCCACAGATGATACGCAGTATTTT.

The chain recombines TRBV15 with TRBJ1-2, with 7 bases aligning to TRBD1. The V and J ends lost 4 bases and 5 bases, in that order; junction bases with no gene match: 7. CDR3 length: 14 amino acids. Germline CDR1 and CDR2: LNHNV and YYDKDF (reference sequence). CDR3 in amino acids: CATSKPGQSYGYTF. Written as DNA, the CDR3 is TGTGCCACCAGCAAGCCGGGACAGTCATATGGCTACACCTTC.

This clonotype occurred a few times. The J gene is TRBJ1-1, the V gene TRBV20-1; D unresolved. CDR1 DFQATT and CDR2 SNEGSKA come from the germline V gene (reference sequence). This CDR3 is built from 15 residues. V lost 1 base and J lost 0, with 12 bases in between. The CDR3 nucleotides read TGCAGTGCTAGAGCCGCCTTTAGGATGAACACTGAAGCTTTCTTT. Amino acids: CSARAAFRMNTEAFF.

The chain is built from TRBV7-8 and TRBJ2-1; a weak D match, TRBD1 (5 bases). CDR3 size: 15 residues. Germline V gives CDR1 SGHVS, CDR2 FQNEAQ. V was clipped by 1 base and J by 9 bases, with 16 bases between them. This CDR3 is CASSLVGYSRGEQFF. The CDR3 coding sequence is TGTGCCAGCAGCTTAGTAGGGTACTCAAGGGGTGAGCAGTTCTTC.